Listed below are T cell receptor beta chains from one sample, sequenced in a study of T-cell reconstitution after alpha-beta-depleted transplantation in children. A single record per CDR3 protein comes from TCRdb applying MiXCR to the PCR reads. The repertoire consists of about 460,000 distinct CDR3 sequences, with about 11% occurring once and the leading ten covering roughly 2%. The material was PBMCs, obtained before TCRalphabeta/CD19-depleted stem cell transplant. These receptors all stem from a child aged 2 to 15 with inherited bone marrow failure, due to receive a stem cell transplant. Each CDR3 is given with its conserved first and last residue. D genes are given only for firm matches. Expanded clones get a size class; other rows say once, few or many, or leave the size out.

clone size,J gene,D gene,V gene,CDR3 DNA,CDR3 protein
many,TRBJ2-1,TRBD2,TRBV4-1,TGCGCCAGCAGCCAGAGGGGTTGGAGGCTAGCGGGGGACAATGAGCAGTTCTTC,CASSQRGWRLAGDNEQFF
many,TRBJ1-2,-,TRBV12-3/TRBV12-4,TGTGCCAGCAGTTTAGAGGGCTCGATGGGGCTGGCACGGGGCTACACCTTC,CASSLEGSMGLARGYTF
many,TRBJ2-1,TRBD2,TRBV30,TGTGCCTGGAGATCCGGACTAGCGGACTACAATGAGCAGTTCTTC,CAWRSGLADYNEQFF
few,TRBJ2-7,TRBD2,TRBV20-1,TGCAGTGCCAACGAACGACTAGCGGGAGTCTACGAGCAGTACTTC,CSANERLAGVYEQYF
many,TRBJ2-3,-,TRBV27,TGTGCCAGCAGGCTAGCGTCCCGGGGCACAGATACGCAGTATTTT,CASRLASRGTDTQYF
many,TRBJ2-5,-,TRBV6-5,TGTGCCAGCAGTTACTGGGTAGGGGCCGAGACCCAGTACTTC,CASSYWVGAETQYF
many,TRBJ1-1,-,TRBV7-8,TGTGCCAGCAGCTTAGGGCAGCTTCGCATGAACACTGAAGCTTTCTTT,CASSLGQLRMNTEAFF
many,TRBJ2-3,TRBD2,TRBV20-1,TGCAGTGCTGTGACTAGCGGGAGGGCGATAGATACGCAGTATTTT,CSAVTSGRAIDTQYF
-,TRBJ2-4,TRBD1,TRBV6-1,TGTGCCAGCGGGACAGGACTAGCCAAAAACATTCAGTACTTC,CASGTGLAKNIQYF
many,TRBJ1-5,-,TRBV27,TGTGCCAGCAGCGCTGACGGACGGCTCAGCAATCAGCCCCAGCATTTT,CASSADGRLSNQPQHF
many,TRBJ2-2,TRBD1,TRBV12-3/TRBV12-4,TGTGCCAGCAGTATCCCGGGACAGGGTTTGATCACCGGGGAGCTGTTTTTT,CASSIPGQGLITGELFF
-,TRBJ2-2,-,TRBV6-2/TRBV6-3,TGTGCCAGCAGACCGGGATCAAACACCGGGGAGCTGTTTTTT,CASRPGSNTGELFF
many,TRBJ2-7,-,TRBV20-1,TGCAGTGCTAGCTCCGGACAGAGGTACGCCTACGAGCAGTACTTC,CSASSGQRYAYEQYF
many,TRBJ2-1,-,TRBV4-3,TGCGCCAGCAGCCAAGAAAGGGGAGCGGTTTACAATGAGCAGTTCTTC,CASSQERGAVYNEQFF
many,TRBJ2-7,-,TRBV28,TGTGCCAGCAGTTTAAACGAACTTCACTACGAGCAGTACTTC,CASSLNELHYEQYF
-,TRBJ2-1,-,TRBV6-5,TGTGCCAGCAGTTCAGGACTATCGTATTCCTACAATGAGCAGTTCTTC,CASSSGLSYSYNEQFF
few,TRBJ2-7,-,TRBV6-5,TGTGCCAGCAGCTCTTTTCCCCGACAGACATTGATTGATAACGAGCAGTACTTC,CASSSFPRQTLIDNEQYF
many,TRBJ1-2,-,TRBV29-1,TGCAGCGTTGACCGTAGGGTTAACTATGGCTACACCTTC,CSVDRRVNYGYTF
many,TRBJ1-2,TRBD1,TRBV4-3,TGCGCCAGCAGCCAGGACAGGGGAGAATATGGCTACACCTTC,CASSQDRGEYGYTF
-,TRBJ1-2,-,TRBV4-2,TGTGCCAGCAGCCTAGAGTTGGGGTTGGATGGCTACACCTTC,CASSLELGLDGYTF
-,TRBJ2-3,TRBD1,TRBV5-1,TGCGCCAGCAGCTTGGCCGACAGGGTGACAGATACGCAGTATTTT,CASSLADRVTDTQYF
many,TRBJ2-5,TRBD1,TRBV4-3,TGCGCCAGCAGCCAAGGACAGGGGTCTAGGGAGACCCAGTACTTC,CASSQGQGSRETQYF
many,TRBJ2-6,-,TRBV6-2/TRBV6-3,TGTGCAAACCCCCTCTCTGGGGCCAACGTCCTGACTTTC,CANPLSGANVLTF
many,TRBJ2-1,TRBD2,TRBV4-3,TGCGCCAGCAGCCACGTGAGCGGGAGGGCGCAGTTCTTC,CASSHVSGRAQFF
many,TRBJ2-1,TRBD2,TRBV7-9,TGTGCCAGCAGCTCCGGGACTAGCGGGGGGACCTACAATGAGCAGTTCTTC,CASSSGTSGGTYNEQFF
-,TRBJ2-3,TRBD2,TRBV29-1,TGCAGCGCCCCCGGACTAGCGGGATTCACAGATACGCAGTATTTT,CSAPGLAGFTDTQYF
many,TRBJ1-4,-,TRBV7-9,TGTGCCAGCAGCCTTGCGCAGGGCAGTGATGAAAAACTGTTTTTT,CASSLAQGSDEKLFF
many,TRBJ2-6,TRBD1,TRBV6-5,TGTGCCAGCAGTTACTTGACAGGGTCTGGGGCCAACGTCCTGACTTTC,CASSYLTGSGANVLTF
many,TRBJ1-2,-,TRBV10-2,TGCGCCAGCAGTGAGGTGGGAGGGCGTTACGGCTACACCTTC,CASSEVGGRYGYTF
many,TRBJ2-3,TRBD2,TRBV10-3,TGTGCCAGCGGACTAGAGAACACAGATACGCAGTATTTT,CASGLENTDTQYF
many,TRBJ2-1,TRBD2,TRBV11-2,TGTGCCAGCAGCCCTCCCCGACTAGCGGGAGAGGATGAGCAGTTCTTC,CASSPPRLAGEDEQFF
few,TRBJ2-7,-,TRBV12-3/TRBV12-4,TGTGCCAGCAGACCTACAGGTACCTACGAGCAGTACTTC,CASRPTGTYEQYF
many,TRBJ2-7,TRBD1,TRBV29-1,TGCAGCGTCCTACGGACAGGGAGCGACGAGCAGTACTTC,CSVLRTGSDEQYF
many,TRBJ2-1,-,TRBV15,TGTGCCACCAGCAGAGTGGCCGTGGGCAATGAGCAGTTCTTC,CATSRVAVGNEQFF
many,TRBJ2-1,-,TRBV10-3,TGTGCCATCAGTGATAGTGGTGAGCAGTTCTTC,CAISDSGEQFF
many,TRBJ2-1,-,TRBV27,TGTGCCAGCTCCCGCATGGGTGGGGCCTACAATGAGCAGTTCTTC,CASSRMGGAYNEQFF
-,TRBJ2-7,TRBD2,TRBV20-1,TGCAGTGCTACCTCTCTAGCGGGAGGCCCCTACGAGCAGTACTTC,CSATSLAGGPYEQYF
many,TRBJ2-2,TRBD2,TRBV12-3/TRBV12-4,TGTGCCAGCAGTTCGCCACGACTAGCGGCCAACCCAGGGAGAAACACCGGGGAGCTGTTTTTT,CASSSPRLAANPGRNTGELFF
many,TRBJ2-1,TRBD1,TRBV7-9,TGTGCCAGCAGCAGCCGGGACAGGGGATATGAGCAGTTCTTC,CASSSRDRGYEQFF
few,TRBJ2-5,-,TRBV2,TGTGCCAGCAGTCGCCCCTTGGGCAGGCAAACTATCCAAGAGACCCAGTACTTC,CASSRPLGRQTIQETQYF
many,TRBJ2-7,-,TRBV12-3/TRBV12-4,TGTGCCAGCAGTTTACAGCAGGCCGCGTCCCGGCAGTACTTC,CASSLQQAASRQYF
few,TRBJ2-1,TRBD2,TRBV20-1,TGCAGTGCCGAGACTAGCGGATCCTACAATGAGCAGTTCTTC,CSAETSGSYNEQFF
many,TRBJ2-2,-,TRBV5-1,TGCGCCAGCAGAGGCGGGGAGCTGTTTTTT,CASRGGELFF
many,TRBJ2-1,TRBD2,TRBV30,TGTGCCTGGAGTGTACTAGCGGGAGGAATCAATGAGCAGTTCTTC,CAWSVLAGGINEQFF
-,TRBJ2-5,TRBD2,TRBV20-1,TGCTGTGCTAGGGTCGCCGGGACCGGGGGGGGGACCCAGTACTTC,CCARVAGTGGGTQYF
many,TRBJ2-7,TRBD1,TRBV2,TGTGCCTCCGAACGGACAGGGCAGCACGAGCAGTACTTC,CASERTGQHEQYF
many,TRBJ2-7,-,TRBV5-1,TGCGCCAGCAGCTTGGCCGCCGGCGTCCTCTACGAGCAGTACTTC,CASSLAAGVLYEQYF
few,TRBJ2-1,TRBD2,TRBV11-2,TGTGCCAGCAGCTTGGGAGCGGGAGGGACATATGAGCAGTTCTTC,CASSLGAGGTYEQFF
few,TRBJ1-1,-,TRBV6-5,TGTGCCAGCAGTTGGCCGGGACACGAAGCTTTCTTT,CASSWPGHEAFF
many,TRBJ1-1,-,TRBV2,TGTGCCAGCAGTGCGACGAACACTGAAGCTTTCTTT,CASSATNTEAFF
few,TRBJ2-3,-,TRBV19,TGTGCCAGTAGTTTGCGTATAGATACGCAGTATTTT,CASSLRIDTQYF
few,TRBJ2-2,-,TRBV10-3,TGTGCCATCAGTGCCCCCGGGGAGCTGTTTTTT,CAISAPGELFF
-,TRBJ2-1,TRBD2,TRBV20-1,TGCAGTGGCCTAGCGGGTGTCTTTGACTCCTACAATGAGCAGTTCTTC,CSGLAGVFDSYNEQFF
many,TRBJ2-5,-,TRBV29-1,TGCAGCGTTGATGAGGGCCCTACAGGGTACCAAGAGACCCAGTACTTC,CSVDEGPTGYQETQYF
many,TRBJ2-3,TRBD2,TRBV27,TGTGCCAGCAGTTTAGGGGCGGGAGCAGATACGCAGTATTTT,CASSLGAGADTQYF
few,TRBJ2-1,-,TRBV12-3/TRBV12-4,TGTGCCAGCAGCCAACTAATTAGGAGCCAGTTCTTC,CASSQLIRSQFF
few,TRBJ1-5,-,TRBV7-9,TGTGCCAGCAGCTTAGATGGGTCACAGCCCCAGCATTTT,CASSLDGSQPQHF